The next 7 T cell receptor beta chains were all read from a single sample in a study of blood T cells in healthy people across ages. Combining a sample-barcoded 5' primer with a J-beta primer mix, a second PCR ran for 7 to 11 cycles. TCRdb processed the 5' RACE reads anew with MiXCR; each CDR3 protein has one entry. The sample records 550,000 to 600,000 distinct CDR3 sequences, around 48% being singletons. Input material: blood. Receptors were obtained from a man older than 75 in good health.

With regard to this clonotype: Given a much more abundant clone one base away, this may be a read error. The chain recombines TRBV6-5 with TRBJ1-2, with 10 bases identical to TRBD1. CDR3 length equals 14 residues. Germline V gives CDR1 MNHEY, CDR2 SVGAGI. Trimming at V came to 5 bases and at J to 4 bases, leaving 4 bases not matched to a gene. The CDR3 protein is CASSDRDRGYGYTF. CDR3 DNA: TGTGCCAGCAGTGACCGGGACAGGGGCTATGGCTACACCTTC.

This clonotype has only one observation. V is TRBV20-1 and J is TRBJ1-5, with D possibly being TRBD1 (5 bases). Germline V lookup: CDR1 DFQATT, CDR2 SNEGSKA (reference sequence). V shed 1 base and J shed 6 bases, with 13 bases lying between them. There are 14 residues in the CDR3. CDR3 sequence reads: CSARVQGVGQPQHF. The CDR3 bases are TGCAGTGCTAGAGTGCAAGGGGTGGGTCAGCCCCAGCATTTT.

The chain joins TRBV6-2 or TRBV6-3 to TRBJ2-1; 11 positions agree with TRBD2. This CDR3 is 15 amino acids long. Trimming removed 4 bases from V and 7 bases from J; junction bases left unmatched: 6. Germline values: CDR1 MNHEY, CDR2 SVGEGT. In DNA, the CDR3 is TGTGCCAGCAGTTTTCTAGCGGGAGGCTCTAATGAGCAGTTCTTC. Translating it yields CASSFLAGGSNEQFF.

The chain employs TRBV7-9 and TRBJ1-2, with TRBD1 identical over 11 bases. Germline trimming cut 1 base from V and 4 bases from J; bases unmatched to any gene: 2. Per germline, CDR1 SEHNR and CDR2 FQNEAQ (reference sequence). This CDR3 is 15 amino acids long. CDR3 protein: CASSLGTGGFYGYTF. The CDR3 DNA is TGTGCCAGCAGCTTAGGGACAGGGGGCTTCTATGGCTACACCTTC.

This clonotype has just a few counts. J is TRBJ2-5 and V is TRBV20-1, with 9 positions matching TRBD2. The CDR3 consists of 14 residues. V dropped 1 base and J dropped 0; count of bases not matched to a gene: 0. Germline-derived CDR1 and CDR2 are DFQATT and SNEGSKA (reference sequence). The DNA of the CDR3 is TGCAGTGCTAGAGTAGCGGGGGACCAAGAGACCCAGTACTTC. This gives the protein CSARVAGDQETQYF.

By frequency in the sample, this clonotype is medium-sized. The chain combines TRBV6-5 with TRBJ1-2, with D maybe TRBD1 (6 bases). The germline V and J ends were trimmed by 8 bases and 3 bases, with 13 bases remaining between them. The CDR3 contains 13 residues. The germline gives CDR1 MNHEY, CDR2 SVGAGI. DNA for the CDR3: TGTGCCAGCGCCGCACAGGGACACTATGGCTACACCTTC. Residues: CASAAQGHYGYTF.

The chain uses TRBV7-3 and TRBJ2-1, with TRBD2 identical over 13 bases. This CDR3 is built from 19 residues. CDR1 SGHTA and CDR2 FQGTGA come from the germline V gene. J lost 0 bases, V lost 4 bases, and 9 bases had no gene match. Here the CDR3 DNA reads TGTGCCAGCAGCTCCCGTGGGACTAGCGGGAAGAGCTCCTACAATGAGCAGTTCTTC. Translated, it gives CASSSRGTSGKSSYNEQFF.